Presented here are 28 T cell receptor beta chains from one specimen sequenced in a study of T cell clonality in common variable immunodeficiency. Overall study results and limits: In common variable immunodeficiency, TCR beta chains reportedly carried fewer deletions and N-nucleotide insertions.

These receptors have no identified antigens. TCRdb's copy holds only in-frame clones and misses some; the assay was immunoSEQ multiplex PCR. The sample gives about 26,000 clones, none seen only once, and the top ten clones hold 3% to 4.5%. The sequenced sample was peripheral blood mononuclear cells. All receptors come from a human donor with common variable immunodeficiency.

This clone was seen repeatedly, ten times or more. The read falls 3 residues short of the CDR3 end, and the missing part is taken from the germline J gene. The V and J genes are TRBV29-1 and TRBJ1-3; D is ambiguous. V lost 3 bases, J lost 0 bases, and 12 bases lay in between. The CDR3 sequence is 15 residues long. Germline-derived CDR1 and CDR2 are SQVTM and ANQGSEA. The CDR3 loop is CSVDSRVGSGNTIYF. The sequenced CDR3 bases are TGCAGCGTTGACTCGCGGGTCGGCTCTGGAAACACC.

This clone appeared many times. The observed sequence ends 3 residues before the CDR3 terminus, with the missing tail filled in from the germline J gene. The gene calls are TRBV30 and TRBJ2-1; 8 bases fit TRBD2. This CDR3 region has 18 residues. Germline-derived CDR1 and CDR2 are GTSNPN and SVGIG (reference sequence). V was clipped by 3 bases and J by 3 bases; unmatched bases: 16. This CDR3 reads CAWRKGVISGASYNEQFF. The covered CDR3 bases are TGTGCCTGGAGAAAAGGGGTAATTAGCGGGGCGAGCTACAATGAG.

As for this clone: The read ends 3 residues early relative to the CDR3; the germline J gene fills the gap. The rearrangement uses TRBV19 and TRBJ1-1; no clear D gene. The CDR3 contains 13 residues. Germline CDR1 reads LNHDA; CDR2 reads SQIVND (reference sequence). Trimming cost V 7 bases and J 5 bases, with 14 bases left between them. The CDR3 loop is CASTVGRATEAFF. CDR3 DNA, as far as it was read: TGTGCCAGTACGGTGGGCCGCGCGACTGAA.

This clone was detected ten times or more. The DNA ends 3 residues before the CDR3 does, and the rest of the CDR3 is filled in from the germline J gene. The rearrangement links TRBV5-5 to TRBJ1-2; 8 bases map to TRBD1. This CDR3 is built from 15 residues. The V and J ends lost 4 bases and 2 bases, in that order; junction bases with no gene match: 7. Per the germline V gene, CDR1 is SGHKS and CDR2 is YYEKEE (reference sequence). The CDR3 sequence: CASSLGQDRNYGYTF. The DNA read from the CDR3 is TGTGCCAGCAGCCTGGGACAGGATAGAAACTATGGC. The full variable domain, in which reference TRBV5-5 and TRBJ1-2 provide the parts outside the CDR3, is DAGVTQSPTHLIKTRGQQVTLRCSPISGHKSVSWYQQVLGQGPQFIFQYYEKEERGRGNFPDRFSARQFPNYSSELNVNALLLGDSALYLCASSLGQDRNYGYTFGSGTRLTVV.

This clone was found a few times. The read ends 3 residues early relative to the CDR3; the germline J gene fills the gap. This chain connects TRBV7-9 to TRBJ2-5; the D is unclear. Per the germline V gene, CDR1 is SEHNR and CDR2 is FQNEAQ (reference sequence). The CDR3 is 13 amino acids. Between the trimmed V and J ends, which lost 1 base and 2 bases, there was a span of 5 bases. CDR3 bases read: TGTGCCAGCAGCTTAGTAGTTCAAGAGACC. This encodes CASSLVVQET. The entire CDR3 reads CASSLVVQETQYF. Filled out from reference TRBV7-9 and TRBJ2-5, the complete variable domain reads DTGVSQNPRHKITKRGQNVTFRCDPISEHNRLYWYRQTLGQGPEFLTYFQNEAQLEKSRLLSDRFSAERPKGSFSTLEIQRTEQGDSAMYLCASSLVVQETQYFGPGTRLLVL.

Of note for this clone: The read falls 3 residues short of the CDR3 end, and the missing part is taken from the germline J gene. The chain is built from TRBV19 and TRBJ1-2; 7 bases are a match to TRBD1. With V trimmed by 6 bases and J by 4 bases, 14 bases remained unmatched. This CDR3 has 16 amino acids. The germline CDR1 and CDR2 sequences are LNHDA and SQIVND (reference sequence). This CDR3 is CASSSTGTEIFYGYTF. The CDR3 DNA, read in part, is TGTGCCAGTAGCTCAACCGGGACAGAGATATTCTATGGC.

This clone has a count of ten or more. The CDR3 goes on 3 residues after the read ends, and that part is filled in from the germline J gene. The J gene is TRBJ2-2, the V gene TRBV3-1 (or the pseudogene TRBV3-2); either TRBD1 or TRBD2 may fit D (5 bases each). The germline V gene has CDR1 LGHDT and CDR2 YNNKEL (reference sequence). The CDR3 loop spans 13 amino acids. The ends were cut back, 5 bases at V and 6 bases at J, with 10 bases in the middle. CDR3 region: CASSVRGAGELFF. The part of the CDR3 DNA that was read is TGTGCCAGCAGCGTACGAGGGGCCGGGGAG.

This clone was counted ten times or more. The sequence runs out 3 residues before the end of the CDR3; the remainder is reconstructed from the germline J gene. This chain connects TRBV19 to TRBJ2-7; TRBD1 is a possible D gene (5 bases). The CDR3 loop spans 13 amino acids. CDR1 and CDR2 from the germline V gene are LNHDA and SQIVND (reference sequence). Trimming stripped 5 bases from V and 3 bases from J, with 11 bases between. Here the CDR3 reads CASSPQGSYEQYF. Partial CDR3 DNA: TGTGCCAGTAGTCCCCAGGGCAGCTACGAG.

Regarding this clone: The sequenced fragment ends 3 residues before the CDR3 boundary, so the rest is inferred from the germline J gene. The rearrangement joins TRBV20-1 to TRBJ2-1; 8 bases are a match to TRBD2. Unmatched junction bases numbered 10, after V lost 1 base and J lost 8 bases. Looked up from germline, CDR1 is DFQATT and CDR2 is SNEGSKA (reference sequence). The CDR3 length is 15 residues. The CDR3 loop reads CSARVGGGGIYEQFF. The sequenced CDR3 bases are TGCAGTGCTAGAGTCGGGGGGGGCGGGATCTATGAG.

About this clone itself: The read falls 3 residues short of the CDR3 end, and the missing part is taken from the germline J gene. The V call is TRBV13, the J call TRBJ2-1; 7 nucleotides match TRBD2. CDR3 size: 14 residues. The germline gives CDR1 PRHDT, CDR2 FYEKMQ (reference sequence). The trim removed 1 base at V and 4 bases at J, leaving 1 base unmatched. Partial CDR3 DNA: TGTGCCAGCAGCTTAGCGGGGGGTTACAATGAG. It is translated as CASSLAGGYNE. The whole CDR3 reads CASSLAGGYNEQFF.

Regarding this clone: With the read ending 3 residues before the CDR3 end, the germline J gene is used to fill in that end. V and J are TRBV29-1 and TRBJ2-3; a possible D gene is TRBD1 (6 bases). The CDR3 totals 15 residues. Trimming cost V 0 bases and J 0 bases, with 10 bases left between them. The germline gives CDR1 SQVTM, CDR2 ANQGSEA. CDR3 bases read: TGCAGCGTTGAAGACAGGGACATCAGCACAGATACG. Translating it yields CSVEDRDISTDT. The entire CDR3 protein reads CSVEDRDISTDTQYF.

This clone has only a few counts. The CDR3 goes on 3 residues after the read ends, and that part is filled in from the germline J gene. V usage is TRBV29-1 and J usage is TRBJ2-5, with D unresolved. Germline lookup yields CDR1 SQVTM and CDR2 ANQGSEA. V gave up 4 bases and J gave up 3 bases, with 9 bases separating them. CDR3 length: 12 residues. The sequenced CDR3 bases are TGCAGCGTTGCTCGCGCTAAAGAGACC. This sequence encodes CSVARAKET. The whole CDR3 protein is CSVARAKETQYF.

This clone was found many times. The CDR3 end falls 3 residues outside the read, so it is completed with the germline J gene. V and J are TRBV20-1 and TRBJ1-2; 9 bases agree with TRBD1. The CDR3 is made up of 14 amino acids. Germline V gene data show CDR1 as DFQATT and CDR2 as SNEGSKA (reference sequence). CDR3 DNA, as far as it was read: TGCAGTGCTACCGACAGCACAGGGGGCGGGGGC. This translates into CSATDSTGGGG. The whole CDR3 region reads CSATDSTGGGGYTF.

Only a few counts were recorded for this clone. The DNA read from the CDR3 is TGTGCCAGCAGTGTCGGGACACATCCCGAG. Protein product: CASSVGTHPE. The complete CDR3 reads CASSVGTHPEQYF. The rearrangement uses TRBV2 and TRBJ2-7; maybe TRBD1 (6 bases). The CDR3 goes on 3 residues after the read ends, and that part is filled in from the germline J gene. This CDR3 region has 13 residues. Looked up from germline, CDR1 is SNHLY and CDR2 is FYNNEI. Trimming cost V 4 bases and J 6 bases, with 13 bases left between them.

In its sample, this clone was seen many times. Read coverage stops 3 residues before the CDR3 terminus; the germline J gene supplies the remainder. The chain recombines TRBV19 with TRBJ1-5; 7 bases map to TRBD1. Per the germline V gene, CDR1 is LNHDA and CDR2 is SQIVND (reference sequence). The CDR3 totals 14 residues. The J segment lost 0 bases and the V segment lost 6 bases, leaving 2 bases of the junction unmatched. The CDR3 sequence is CASRNRGSNQPQHF. The part of the CDR3 DNA that was read is TGTGCCAGTAGAAACAGGGGTAGCAATCAGCCC.

By sample fraction, this clone is large. The read halts 3 residues ahead of the CDR3 end, with the missing end drawn from the germline J gene. The V gene is TRBV11-3, the J gene TRBJ2-3, with 7 bases matching TRBD1. J lost 6 bases, V lost 5 bases, and 5 bases had no gene match. Germline loops: CDR1 SGHNT, CDR2 YENEEA. The CDR3 loop spans 13 amino acids. This CDR3 is CASSDRVPDTQYF. The sequenced part of the CDR3 DNA is TGTGCCAGCAGCGACAGGGTCCCCGATACG.

A remark on this clone: The CDR3 is cut off 3 residues early in the read; its end comes from the germline J gene. V and J are TRBV29-1 and TRBJ2-1, with D possibly matching TRBD1 (7 bases). CDR1 and CDR2 from the germline V gene are SQVTM and ANQGSEA. V lost 3 bases and J lost 8, with 20 bases in between. The CDR3 spans 15 residues. Partial CDR3 DNA: TGCAGCGTTGAGAGGGGGGACAGACCCCGAGATGAG. Translation: CSVERGDRPRDE. The entire CDR3 is CSVERGDRPRDEQFF.

Concerning this clone itself: The read is 3 residues too short to cover the CDR3 end, so that end is filled in from the germline J gene. The chain has TRBV19 and TRBJ2-4; 11 nucleotides match TRBD2. The CDR3 is 17 residues long. Germline assignment: CDR1 LNHDA and CDR2 SQIVND (reference sequence). J lost 5 bases, V lost 4 bases, and 10 bases had no gene match. CDR3 region: CASSRGPGTSGENIQYF. The sequenced CDR3 bases are TGTGCCAGTAGTAGGGGCCCTGGGACTAGCGGAGAAAACATT.

This clone was observed a few times. The covered CDR3 bases are TGTGCCAGCAGCGCATCGACAGGGGGGGATGAG. This translates into CASSASTGGDE. In full, the CDR3 is CASSASTGGDEQFF. The chain recombines TRBV7-3 with TRBJ2-1; 9 positions agree with TRBD1. The CDR3 end lies 3 residues beyond the end of the read and is filled in from the germline J gene. Losses at the gene ends were 5 bases for V and 8 bases for J; bases not matched to a gene: 7. Germline assignment: CDR1 SGHTA and CDR2 FQGTGA. This CDR3 spans 14 amino acids.

This clone showed up just a few times. The CDR3 goes on 3 residues after the read ends, and that part is filled in from the germline J gene. J is TRBJ1-2 and V is TRBV5-1; TRBD1 aligns across 7 bases. V was clipped by 3 bases and J by 5 bases; unmatched bases: 7. CDR1 and CDR2 from the germline V gene are SGHRS and YFSETQ. The CDR3 is 14 residues long. The sequenced part of the CDR3 DNA is TGCGCCAGCAGCTACGAACCGACAGGGTATGGC. It yields the protein CASSYEPTGYG. The full CDR3 sequence reads CASSYEPTGYGYTF.

Concerning this clone: Sequencing ends 3 residues short of the CDR3 end; the germline J gene provides the rest. The chain recombines TRBV7-2 with TRBJ2-7; D is unresolved. The germline gives CDR1 SGHTA, CDR2 FQGNSA. V was cut by 0 bases and J by 2 bases, with 17 bases left in between. The CDR3 extends over 17 amino acids. The DNA read from the CDR3 is TGTGCCAGCAGCTTAGCTTTGTCGGTAGAGAGTCCCTACGAG. The encoded protein is CASSLALSVESPYE. The whole CDR3 sequence is CASSLALSVESPYEQYF. Full variable domain (remainder filled in from reference TRBV7-2 and TRBJ2-7): GAGVSQSPSNKVTEKGKDVELRCDPISGHTALYWYRQSLGQGLEFLIYFQGNSAPDKSGLPSDRFSAERTGGSVSTLTIQRTQQEDSAVYLCASSLALSVESPYEQYFGPGTRLTVT.

In this sample, this clone is medium-sized (0.01 to 0.1%). CDR3 protein: CASSPFGAGHYEQYF. CDR3 bases read: TGTGCCAGCAGCCCTTTTGGGGCAGGACACTACGAG. The V call is TRBV7-6, the J call TRBJ2-7, with D tentatively TRBD1 (5 bases). The read gets to within 3 residues of the CDR3 end, and the germline J gene fills in the rest. With 5 bases removed from V and 3 bases from J, the gap between germline ends came to 17 bases. There are 15 residues in the CDR3. CDR1 is SGHVS and CDR2 is FNYEAQ in the germline V gene.

There are a few counts of this clone. The read stops 3 residues short of the end of the CDR3; the missing end is completed from the germline J gene. This chain links TRBV7-3 with TRBJ2-3; 13 bases are a match to TRBD2. CDR3 length: 18 residues. The V gene's germline CDR1 is SGHTA and CDR2 FQGTGA. V was clipped by 0 bases and J by 2 bases; unmatched bases: 5. CDR3 protein: CASSLTGGLAGDTDTQYF. The covered CDR3 bases are TGTGCCAGCAGCTTAACGGGCGGACTAGCGGGGGACACAGATACG.

About this clone itself: Read sequence stops 3 residues before the CDR3 end, and the germline J gene provides the missing end. The gene calls are TRBV7-3 and TRBJ2-1, with a weak D call TRBD1 (6 bases). V was cut by 5 bases and J by 7 bases, with 12 bases left in between. This CDR3 comprises 13 residues. Germline V gene lookup returns CDR1 SGHTA and CDR2 FQGTGA. The part of the CDR3 DNA that was read is TGTGCCAGCAGCCCGCAACAGGGAAATGAG. Translating it yields CASSPQQGNE. The whole CDR3 reads CASSPQQGNEQFF. Full variable domain (outside the CDR3, taken from reference TRBV7-3 and TRBJ2-1): GAGVSQTPSNKVTEKGKYVELRCDPISGHTALYWYRQSLGQGPEFLIYFQGTGAADDSGLPNDRFFAVRPEGSVSTLKIQRTERGDSAVYLCASSPQQGNEQFFGPGTRLTVL.

Many counts were recorded for this clone. Sequencing ends 3 residues short of the CDR3 end; the germline J gene provides the rest. J is TRBJ2-3 and V is TRBV18; 9 bases match TRBD2. Germline V gene lookup returns CDR1 KGHSH and CDR2 LQKENI. Trimming took 3 bases from V and 6 from J; bases not matched to a gene: 7. This CDR3 region has 15 residues. Incomplete CDR3 DNA: TGTGCCAGCTCACCCTCCGGGACTAGCAAGGATACG. Amino acids: CASSPSGTSKDT. In full, the CDR3 reads CASSPSGTSKDTQYF.

This clone was detected only a few times. Read sequence stops 3 residues before the CDR3 end, and the germline J gene provides the missing end. This chain links TRBV7-9 with TRBJ1-6; tentative D call: TRBD1 (6 bases). Trimming shortened V by 5 bases and J by 2 bases, and 10 bases separated the two germline ends. CDR3 size: 15 residues. Germline CDR1 reads SEHNR; CDR2 reads FQNEAQ (reference sequence). The chain's CDR3 is CASSPGATYNSPLHF. CDR3 DNA, as far as it was read: TGTGCCAGCAGCCCAGGGGCCACCTATAATTCACCC.

This clone was recorded a few times. Coverage ceases 3 residues before the CDR3 finishes, and the germline J gene fills in the end. This chain joins TRBV18 and TRBJ1-4; no firm D call. V lost 6 bases and J lost 7, with 12 bases in between. The CDR3 length is 13 residues. Germline V gene lookup returns CDR1 KGHSH and CDR2 LQKENI. The CDR3: CASSWTVGEKLFF. CDR3 bases read: TGTGCCAGCTCCTGGACTGTCGGTGAAAAA.

At least ten counts were recorded for this clone. The sequenced fragment ends 3 residues before the CDR3 boundary, so the rest is inferred from the germline J gene. This chain links TRBV5-1 with TRBJ2-1; TRBD1 agrees at 9 bases. The germline gives CDR1 SGHRS, CDR2 YFSETQ. The CDR3 spans 16 residues. J gave up 4 bases and V 0 bases, and 5 bases lay outside the gene matches. The CDR3 sequence: CASSLAATGGYNEQFF. The covered CDR3 bases are TGCGCCAGCAGCTTGGCCGCGACAGGGGGGTACAATGAG.